Listed here is a single T cell receptor (beta chain). Its specificity is not known. This record belongs to a study of monozygotic twins with cystic fibrosis. Study outcomes and limitations: Clonality was generally low (median roughly 0.009), higher in the most severe patients. In 13 of 16 pairs, V gene usage was closest to the co-twin's. Monozygotic CF twins shared more identical nucleotide clonotypes than unrelated patients.

TCRdb's copy holds only in-frame clones and misses some; the assay was immunoSEQ multiplex PCR. The table has roughly 23,000 clones, around nine tenths seen once. CDR3 length: 12 residues. CDR1 is ENHRY and CDR2 is SYGVKD in the germline V gene. V lost 3 bases and J 6 bases, leaving 8 bases between the germline ends. The sequencing input was blood. The sequence derives from a woman in her twenties or thirties with cystic fibrosis. V is TRBV10-3 and J is TRBJ1-1; TRBD1 might be the D (5 bases). The CDR3 region has the DNA TGTGCCATCAGTGATCGGGGGGCTGAAGCTTTCTTT. Translated: CAISDRGAEAFF.